In its sample, the clone carrying this T cell receptor (beta chain) was seen a few times. The antigen is undetermined. With 3 bases clipped from V and 8 bases from J, the junction kept 5 bases outside the gene matches. The CDR3 sequence is 14 residues long. CDR1 is GTSNPN, CDR2 SVGIG, per germline (reference sequence). The PCR ran on 60 Vbeta and 13 Jbeta primers. Sequencing was performed with immunoSEQ multiplex PCR; in TCRdb, only in-frame clones are kept and a portion is missing. Of tens of thousands of clones detected, about 66% appear once; the ten largest clones hold about 2%. The data were taken from a study of cytomegalovirus exposure and HLA in healthy donors. Background on the study: Most genotyped donors, 81% of around 370, had Caucasian-associated genetic ancestry.

Study outcomes and limitations: Rare sequences made up most TCRs, while some public TCRs were found in many donors. Using a false discovery rate of 0.05, a later analysis showed that 16,000 or so TCR beta sequences were associated with HLA alleles.

The receptor comes from a man aged 25 to 40 in good health and CMV-seronegative. This chain uses TRBV30 with TRBJ2-2; 11 bases align to TRBD1. Specimen: PBMCs. The CDR3 coding sequence is TGTGCCTGGAGCCCGGGACAGGGGGTAGGGGAGCTGTTTTTT. Protein sequence: CAWSPGQGVGELFF.